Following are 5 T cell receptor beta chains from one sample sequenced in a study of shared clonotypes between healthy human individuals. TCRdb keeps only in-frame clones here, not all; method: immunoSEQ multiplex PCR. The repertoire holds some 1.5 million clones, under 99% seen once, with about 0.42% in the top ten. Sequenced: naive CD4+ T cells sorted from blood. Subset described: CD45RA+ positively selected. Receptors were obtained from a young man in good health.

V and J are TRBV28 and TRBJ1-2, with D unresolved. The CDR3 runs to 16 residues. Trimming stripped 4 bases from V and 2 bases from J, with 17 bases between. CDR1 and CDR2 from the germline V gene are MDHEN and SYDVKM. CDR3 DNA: TGTGCCAGCAGTTGGCCCCACGGACGGGCGAACTATGGCTACACCTTC. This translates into CASSWPHGRANYGYTF.

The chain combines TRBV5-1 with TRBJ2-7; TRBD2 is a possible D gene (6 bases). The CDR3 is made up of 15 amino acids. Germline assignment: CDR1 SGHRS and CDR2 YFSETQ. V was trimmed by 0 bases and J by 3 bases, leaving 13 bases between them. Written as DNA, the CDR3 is TGCGCCAGCAGCTTGGAGGGTAGCGGAAACTACGAGCAGTACTTC. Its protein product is CASSLEGSGNYEQYF.

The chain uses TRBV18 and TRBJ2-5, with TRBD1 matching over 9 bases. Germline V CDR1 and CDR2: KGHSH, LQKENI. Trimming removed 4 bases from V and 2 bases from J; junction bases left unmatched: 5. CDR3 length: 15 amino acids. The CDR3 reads CASSRAGTGQETQYF. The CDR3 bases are TGTGCCAGCTCACGGGCCGGGACAGGGCAAGAGACCCAGTACTTC.

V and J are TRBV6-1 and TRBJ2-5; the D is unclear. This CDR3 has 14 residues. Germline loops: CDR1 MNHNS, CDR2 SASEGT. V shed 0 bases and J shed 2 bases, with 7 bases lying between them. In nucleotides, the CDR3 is TGTGCCAGCAGTGAAGCCATTGCTCAAGAGACCCAGTACTTC. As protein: CASSEAIAQETQYF.

DNA for the CDR3: TGCAGCGTTGAAGGTTTGGCAGGGAGGGCCTATGGCTACACCTTC. Translation gives CSVEGLAGRAYGYTF. This chain uses TRBV29-1 with TRBJ1-2; D may be TRBD1 (5 bases). This CDR3 is built from 15 residues. V lost 1 base and J lost 4, with 16 bases in between. In germline, CDR1 is SQVTM, CDR2 ANQGSEA.